These 6 T cell receptor beta chains share one sample of origin, sequenced in a study of cytomegalovirus exposure and HLA in healthy donors. TCRdb's copy holds only in-frame clones and misses some; the assay was immunoSEQ multiplex PCR. The profile covers some 74,000 clones, with 93% appearing a single time and 3.6% taken by the ten largest. Input material: PBMCs. These receptors all come from a woman in her 30s in good health and CMV-seronegative.

The chain combines TRBV5-1 with TRBJ1-5, with unresolved D. Deletions cut 0 bases from V and 1 base from J, with 5 bases between. Germline CDR1 and CDR2: SGHRS and YFSETQ. This CDR3 comprises 14 residues. In nucleotides, the CDR3 is TGCGCCAGCAGCTTGGGGCTCAGCAATCAGCCCCAGCATTTT. This encodes CASSLGLSNQPQHF.

The V call is TRBV18, the J call TRBJ2-7, with D unclear. The length of the CDR3 is 14 residues. V lost 4 bases to trimming and J lost 2 bases, with 12 bases between them. The germline V gene has CDR1 KGHSH and CDR2 LQKENI. CDR3 loop: CASSLPGVPYEQYF. DNA for the CDR3: TGTGCCAGCTCACTCCCGGGTGTACCCTACGAGCAGTACTTC.

This chain connects TRBV6-5 to TRBJ1-3, with D maybe TRBD1 (5 bases). This CDR3 has 15 amino acids. Germline CDR1 MNHEY, CDR2 SVGAGI. V was shortened by 6 bases and J by 0 bases, with 12 bases between the two germline ends. This CDR3 reads CASRPPGGSGNTIYF. As DNA, the CDR3 is TGTGCCAGCAGGCCTCCGGGGGGCTCTGGAAACACCATATATTTT.

The chain couples TRBV6-6 to TRBJ2-2; TRBD2 might be the D (6 bases). Germline V CDR1 and CDR2: MNHNY, SVGAGI (reference sequence). Trimming pared 1 base from V and 4 bases from J, leaving 10 bases between. CDR3 length equals 15 residues. CDR3 protein: CASSYLREGTGELFF. The CDR3, as DNA: TGTGCCAGCAGTTACTTGCGGGAAGGCACCGGGGAGCTGTTTTTT.

The rearrangement links TRBV7-8 to TRBJ1-5, with 8 bases fitting TRBD1. CDR3 length equals 21 residues. The V and J ends lost 0 bases and 1 base, in that order; junction bases with no gene match: 17. CDR1 is SGHVS and CDR2 is FQNEAQ in the germline V gene. This chain's CDR3 is CASSLAWFTRGQIESNQPQHF. For the CDR3, the DNA is TGTGCCAGCAGCTTAGCGTGGTTTACCAGGGGGCAGATCGAGAGCAATCAGCCCCAGCATTTT.

This clone has just one count. This chain joins TRBV18 and TRBJ2-4; D gene unclear. In germline, CDR1 is KGHSH, CDR2 LQKENI. V was shortened by 3 bases and J by 0 bases, with 12 bases between the two germline ends. The CDR3 runs to 16 residues. The CDR3 loop is CASSPLPRRAKNIQYF. DNA of the CDR3: TGTGCCAGCTCACCCTTGCCGAGGCGAGCCAAAAACATTCAGTACTTC. The full variable domain, rest sourced from reference TRBV18 and TRBJ2-4, is NAGVMQNPRHLVRRRGQEARLRCSPMKGHSHVYWYRQLPEEGLKFMVYLQKENIIDESGMPKERFSAEFPKEGPSILRIQQVVRGDSAAYFCASSPLPRRAKNIQYFGAGTRLSVL.